Listed here is a single T cell receptor (beta chain). This CDR3 has 17 residues. The germline gives CDR1 MNHGY, CDR2 SAAAGT. Trimming removed 6 bases from V and 3 bases from J; junction bases left unmatched: 14. PCRs each included synthetic TCR analog templates spiked in. Assay: immunoSEQ multiplex PCR; the TCRdb copy retains only in-frame clones and omits some. The sample holds more than 90,000 clones, 80% to 90% seen once. The data belong to a study of PD-L1 blockade in urothelial cancer. Study details: Treatment start was followed by blood analysis at 3 weeks (second dose) and again at 6 weeks. The median number of T cells present in blood samples was fewer than 150,000.

Described time point: pretreatment peripheral blood. Patients in the study were battling locally advanced or metastatic urothelial carcinoma. The chain combines TRBV6-8 with TRBJ1-3, with TRBD1 identical over 7 bases. The source of this sequence is a man between 60 and 75 years old with urothelial cancer. The sequencing here drew on PBMCs, taken around atezolizumab (anti-PD-L1) treatment. The CDR3 DNA reads TGTGCCAGCAGGACGCAGGGGGGCGGATATCATGGAAACACCATATATTTT. This sequence encodes CASRTQGGGYHGNTIYF.